Reported below is one TCR beta chain. No cognate antigen has been identified for it. Base qualities are not at hand, and no much larger clone is one base apart. The entry originates in a study of blood T cell repertoires in COVID-19 (dated by TCRdb to about 2020). Background on the whole study: Samples covering the acute and convalescent phases of COVID-19 were provided by collaborators in the United States, Italy and Spain. The prospective study material was composed of cDNA or gDNA derived from T cells, B-cell-depleted T cells, or PBMCs. Subjects who had been exposed to COVID-19, were actively infected with it, or had recovered from it provided the deeply sampled blood TCRbeta repertoires that made up the dataset. A freely available public database, intended as a resource for researchers studying the immune response to SARS-CoV-2, is where the repertoires were released. Samples came from the ongoing ImmuneRACE study (first 160 participants) plus 1,254 subjects from 6 global collaborators. Sample metadata almost always included a de-identified subject ID, COVID-19 status, age in years and sex. Where available, HLA class I and class II types were taken from metadata supplied by the sample provider and were not determined by assay-based typing. Points the paper makes about the study in general: The quantity of clinical and demographic metadata differed by source and by participant and was supplied without curation.

The immunoSEQ Assay, a bias-controlled multiplex PCR, was used to amplify TCRbeta CDR3 regions from genomic DNA. Regarding the original processing steps: Nucleated cell counts per sample were estimated from amplification of reference gene primers within the assay. To quantify the absolute abundance of each unique TCRbeta CDR3 rearrangement, sequence reads were collapsed and filtered. Productive Simpson clonality was computed per sample as the square root of Simpson's diversity index over productive rearrangements. Drawn from immuneACCESS, this table holds only the in-frame rearrangements with V and J called that TCRdb kept. Clones are partly lost; checked studies trace under half to an unresolved V gene and leave the rest unexplained. V, J and clone size are taken as reported in that table, and D and trimming were inferred from the DNA itself. Here the sample has a few hundred thousand clones; 90% occur a single time. The ten largest account for 6.3% of the sample.

One collaborating source in Seattle enrolled patients during active infection and followed them longitudinally through the course of disease. The collaborating institutions used their own protocols to collect whole blood in K2EDTA tubes. Collaborator samples were shipped for TCRbeta analysis as frozen whole blood, isolated PBMCs, or DNA extracted from either sample type. The sequenced material came from peripheral blood. The sequence was collected from a woman in her fifties or sixties with COVID-19, enrolled during active disease.

CDR3 protein: CASSQDRTRFYNEQFF. The sequenced DNA is TGTGCCAGCAGCCAAGATCGGACTAGGTTCTACAATGAGCAGTTCTTC. The chain couples TRBV4-2 to TRBJ2-1, with 7 bases aligning to TRBD2. V and J are trimmed by 0 bases and 3 bases, and the gene matches miss 5 bases of the junction. The CDR3 runs 16 residues from the cysteine to the phenylalanine. Only the CDR3 DNA is retained, 48 bases long and in frame from the first base. CDR1 LGHNA and CDR2 YNFKEQ were looked up in the germline V gene.